This TCR beta chain comes out of a study of blood T cell repertoires in COVID-19. Germline values: CDR1 SGDLS, CDR2 YYNGEE. V was pared by 0 bases and J by 7 bases, with 20 bases between. The CDR3 consists of 17 residues. In Seattle, patients joined the study during active infection and were tracked longitudinally. TCRdb's table, derived via immunoSEQ multiplex PCR, lists solely in-frame clones and lacks some. The sample lists fewer than 200,000 clones, approximately 80% seen once, with 8% to 13% in the top ten. The TCR sequence derives from a woman between 40 and 55 years old with COVID-19, enrolled during active disease. Sequencing used peripheral blood. The genes are TRBV9 and TRBJ1-5, with unresolved D. Here the CDR3 DNA reads TGTGCCAGCAGCGTAGTTTGGGAGACTCGGGGAGGGCAGCCCCAGCATTTT. Protein product: CASSVVWETRGGQPQHF.